This TCR beta chain was documented in a study of shared clonotypes between healthy human individuals. Data came from immunoSEQ multiplex PCR; TCRdb stores just in-frame clones and leaves some out. The data contain some 1.5 million clones, 95% to 97% of them singletons. Study results and caveats: Donors were few, which limited the genetic and exposure-history diversity represented.

Trimming left V 1 base short and J 8 bases short, with 14 bases between. Per germline, CDR1 SEHNR and CDR2 FQNEAQ (reference sequence). The CDR3 extends over 14 amino acids. A word on this clone: Its antigen is undetermined.

The clonotype was recovered from a man aged 30 to 45 in good health. Sequenced input: naive CD4+ T cells sorted from blood. Subset defined: CD45RA+ positively selected. The chain couples TRBV7-9 to TRBJ1-2, with D perhaps TRBD1 (5 bases). The DNA for the CDR3 is TGTGCCAGCAGCTTAGAGTTGGGGGGGAACGGCTACACCTTC. As protein: CASSLELGGNGYTF.